This entry describes one T cell receptor beta chain. Its antigen is currently unknown. TCRdb re-derived calls from the RACE reads in MiXCR, one entry per CDR3 protein. This sample has about 95,000 distinct CDR3 sequences, with 9.5% to 12% found just once. Trimming took 0 bases from V and 2 from J, leaving 12 bases between them. The germline gives CDR1 LGHNA, CDR2 YNFKEQ. CDR3 length: 16 amino acids. These data come from a study of human T cells and chemical hapten exposure. Findings of the study overall: Expanded TCRs clustered into significantly more large CDR3 similarity groups than controls, the analysis revealed.

Indicated time point: patch test 2, 6 weeks after DPC sensitization. As to treatment: therapeutic diphenylcyclopropenone sensitization with weekly scalp DPC. This sequence originates from a woman aged 40 to 50 with alopecia areata. Some clones in this sample may be carry-over from other donors' samples. The gene calls are TRBV4-2 and TRBJ2-3; no reliable D call. The specimen was whole blood, collected in connection with sensitization to the hapten diphenylcyclopropenone (DPC). The CDR3 loop is CASSQEVGQTTDTQYF. In nucleotides, the CDR3 is TGTGCCAGCAGCCAAGAAGTTGGCCAGACCACAGATACGCAGTATTTT.